These 14 T cell receptor beta chains came from one sample sequenced in a study of shared clonotypes between healthy human individuals. The method was immunoSEQ multiplex PCR; TCRdb's version includes in-frame clones alone and lacks a portion of them. The data show about 2 million clones, 85% to 95% seen once. Naive CD8 cells were CD45RO-negative, positively selected for CCR7, excluding terminally differentiated effector memory CD45RA+ cells. Sequences were obtained from naive CD8+ T cells sorted from blood. The origin of the receptors is a man in his late teens or twenties in good health.

A word on this clone: This same CDR3 is encoded by further DNA sequences in the sample. The CDR3 DNA sequence: TGTGCCAGTAGTAGTAGGGGAAGCTCCTACGAGCAGTACTTC. This sequence encodes CASSSRGSSYEQYF. This chain uses TRBV19 with TRBJ2-7, with a possible D match to TRBD1 (5 bases). Germline-derived CDR1 and CDR2 are LNHDA and SQIVND (reference sequence). The CDR3 extends over 14 amino acids. Trimming cost V 4 bases and J 0 bases, with 10 bases left between them.

This rearrangement joins TRBV28 to TRBJ1-1; D unresolved. Between the trimmed V and J ends, which lost 1 base and 1 base, there was a span of 10 bases. Looked up from germline, CDR1 is MDHEN and CDR2 is SYDVKM. The CDR3 is 15 residues long. CDR3: CASSLSADWNTEAFF. The CDR3 DNA reads as TGTGCCAGCAGTTTATCCGCGGACTGGAACACTGAAGCTTTCTTT.

The V call is TRBV7-2, the J call TRBJ1-3; TRBD1 is a possible D gene (5 bases). V was clipped by 1 base and J by 3 bases, with 13 bases between them. CDR1 and CDR2 from the germline V gene are SGHTA and FQGNSA. This CDR3 comprises 16 residues. DNA of the CDR3: TGTGCCAGCAGCTTAGATATAGAGGGACTTGGAAACACCATATATTTT. This translates into CASSLDIEGLGNTIYF.

The V gene is TRBV9, the J gene TRBJ2-1; TRBD2 matches 8 bases. CDR3 length equals 15 residues. CDR1 SGDLS and CDR2 YYNGEE come from the germline V gene. With 4 bases clipped from V and 3 bases from J, the junction kept 6 bases outside the gene matches. The CDR3 DNA is TGTGCCAGCAGCCCGTCGGGGGGGGTCTACAATGAGCAGTTCTTC. This translates into CASSPSGGVYNEQFF.

The chain links TRBV27 to TRBJ2-7, with 15 bases fitting TRBD2. This CDR3 contains 17 residues. The ends lost 3 bases at V and 3 bases at J; junction bases unmatched: 6. Germline V CDR1 and CDR2: MNHEY, SMNVEV (reference sequence). The CDR3 bases are TGTGCCAGCAGTTTGGATGGGACTAGCGGGGGGTACTACGAGCAGTACTTC. Translating gives CASSLDGTSGGYYEQYF.

The chain joins TRBV4-1 to TRBJ2-2, with D uncertain. This CDR3 region has 14 residues. The V and J ends lost 1 base and 5 bases respectively, with 8 bases between them. Germline V lookup: CDR1 MGHRA, CDR2 YSYEKL. The CDR3 protein is CASSQVGPTGELFF. DNA of the CDR3: TGCGCCAGCAGCCAAGTAGGGCCGACCGGGGAGCTGTTTTTT.

V usage is TRBV6-6 and J usage is TRBJ2-1; TRBD1 matches 9 bases. Germline V gives CDR1 MNHNY, CDR2 SVGAGI (reference sequence). The junction had 11 bases not matched to a gene; V was cut back by 5 bases and J by 9 bases. This CDR3 region has 15 residues. In DNA form, the CDR3 reads TGTGCCAGCAGTCCGCTCAGGACAGGGGACACTGAGCAGTTCTTC. It encodes CASSPLRTGDTEQFF.

The V gene is TRBV19, the J gene TRBJ2-1; D possibly corresponds to TRBD2 (5 bases). V was trimmed by 2 bases and J by 8 bases, leaving 16 bases between them. Germline V CDR1 and CDR2: LNHDA, SQIVND (reference sequence). The CDR3 length is 15 residues. The CDR3 here is CASSIFSGELYEQFF. CDR3 nucleotides: TGTGCCAGTAGTATATTTTCCGGGGAATTGTATGAGCAGTTCTTC.

About this clone itself: Other nucleotide sequences from this sample produce the same CDR3. V gene TRBV6-5 combines with J gene TRBJ2-2; a weak D match, TRBD1 (6 bases). The germline V gene encodes CDR1 MNHEY and CDR2 SVGAGI. V was shortened by 0 bases and J by 4 bases, with 9 bases between the two germline ends. The CDR3 runs to 15 residues. The CDR3, as DNA: TGTGCCAGCAGTTACTCCAGGGGTAGCACCGGGGAGCTGTTTTTT. Its protein product is CASSYSRGSTGELFF.

This clone was counted once. The chain recombines TRBV18 with TRBJ2-3; D is unresolved. The length of the CDR3 is 15 residues. Germline CDR1 and CDR2: KGHSH and LQKENI. Trimming took 7 bases from V and 4 from J, leaving 18 bases between them. DNA of the CDR3: TGTGCCAGCTTGGGCCCCCCGTCTGGGTCAGATACGCAGTATTTT. It is translated as CASLGPPSGSDTQYF.

The chain carries TRBV30 and TRBJ1-1; a possible D gene is TRBD1 (5 bases). Trimming removed 0 bases at V and 0 bases at J, with 11 bases between. Germline V lookup: CDR1 GTSNPN, CDR2 SVGIG (reference sequence). CDR3 length: 15 residues. The CDR3 DNA reads TGTGCCTGGAGTGTAGTGGGGGGGATGAACACTGAAGCTTTCTTT. Translated, it gives CAWSVVGGMNTEAFF.

The gene calls are TRBV2 and TRBJ2-2, with D tentatively TRBD1 or TRBD2 (5 bases each). CDR1 SNHLY and CDR2 FYNNEI come from the germline V gene. Trimming stripped 6 bases from V and 2 bases from J, with 16 bases between. This CDR3 has 16 residues. The CDR3 region is CASRAYGTVNTGELFF. The CDR3 DNA sequence: TGTGCCAGCAGAGCATACGGGACGGTTAACACCGGGGAGCTGTTTTTT.

CDR3 coding DNA: TGTGCCAGCAGCACGTCGGACAGGGAGAACACAGATACGCAGTATTTT. Translated, it gives CASSTSDRENTDTQYF. The chain is built from TRBV7-9 and TRBJ2-3; 8 bases line up with TRBD1. CDR3 length: 16 residues. The germline V gene encodes CDR1 SEHNR and CDR2 FQNEAQ (reference sequence). The ends lost 5 bases at V and 2 bases at J; junction bases unmatched: 9.

This clone showed up just once. V is TRBV6-5 and J is TRBJ1-5; 9 bases map to TRBD1. Germline V gene sequence: CDR1 MNHEY, CDR2 SVGAGI. The CDR3 contains 14 residues. Trimming at V came to 5 bases and at J to 4 bases, leaving 3 bases not matched to a gene. The CDR3, as DNA: TGTGCCAGCAGTGTGACAGGGGGGAATCAGCCCCAGCATTTT. Residues: CASSVTGGNQPQHF.